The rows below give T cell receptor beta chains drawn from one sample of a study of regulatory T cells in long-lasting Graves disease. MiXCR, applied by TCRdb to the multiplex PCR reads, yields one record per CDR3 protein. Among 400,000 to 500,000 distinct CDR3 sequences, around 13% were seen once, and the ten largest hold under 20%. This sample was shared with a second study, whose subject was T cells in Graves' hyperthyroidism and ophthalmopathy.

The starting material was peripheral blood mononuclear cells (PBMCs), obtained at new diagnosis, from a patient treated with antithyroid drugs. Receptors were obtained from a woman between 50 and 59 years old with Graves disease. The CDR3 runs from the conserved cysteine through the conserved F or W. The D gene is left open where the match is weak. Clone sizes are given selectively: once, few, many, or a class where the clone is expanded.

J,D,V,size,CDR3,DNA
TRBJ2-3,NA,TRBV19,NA,CASSPLVQAGDTQYF,TGTGCCAGTAGCCCGTTGGTGCAGGCGGGAGATACGCAGTATTTT
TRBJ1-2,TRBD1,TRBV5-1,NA,CASSLGGGADNYGYTF,TGCGCCAGCAGCTTGGGAGGGGGCGCTGATAACTATGGCTACACCTTC
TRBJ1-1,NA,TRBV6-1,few,CASSEIWGENTEAFF,TGTGCCAGCAGTGAAATCTGGGGGGAGAACACTGAAGCTTTCTTT
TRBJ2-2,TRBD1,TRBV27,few,CASYDRGGPGELFF,TGTGCCAGCTACGACAGGGGGGGTCCCGGGGAGCTGTTTTTT
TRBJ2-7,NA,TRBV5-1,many,CASSFTGPENREQYF,TGCGCCAGCAGCTTTACAGGGCCCGAAAATCGCGAGCAGTACTTC
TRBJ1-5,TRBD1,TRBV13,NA,CASSGTGAGNSNQPQHF,TGTGCCAGCTCGGGGACAGGGGCTGGGAATAGCAATCAGCCCCAGCATTTT
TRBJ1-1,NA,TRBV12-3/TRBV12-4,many,CASSLAEAEAFF,TGTGCCAGCAGTTTAGCGGAGGCTGAAGCTTTCTTT
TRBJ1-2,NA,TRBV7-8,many,CASSVELGPNYGYTF,TGTGCCAGCAGCGTCGAATTGGGACCTAACTATGGCTACACCTTC
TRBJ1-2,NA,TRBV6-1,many,CASSEMVRSNYGYTF,TGTGCCAGCAGTGAAATGGTCAGGTCTAACTATGGCTACACCTTC
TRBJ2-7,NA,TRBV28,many,CASSPSSEPTSYEQYF,TGTGCCAGCAGCCCAAGCTCTGAGCCGACCTCCTACGAGCAGTACTTC
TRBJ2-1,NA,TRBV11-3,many,CASSSYLLSEQFF,TGTGCCAGCAGCTCCTACCTTTTGTCTGAGCAGTTCTTC
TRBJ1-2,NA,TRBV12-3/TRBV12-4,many,CASSYARGYGYTF,TGTGCCAGCAGTTACGCCCGGGGGTATGGCTACACCTTC
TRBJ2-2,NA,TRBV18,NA,CASSPTRQSGGELFF,TGTGCCAGCTCACCAACAAGACAATCGGGCGGGGAGCTGTTTTTT
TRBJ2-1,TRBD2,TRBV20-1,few,CSAREASGSSYNEQFF,TGCAGTGCTAGAGAGGCTAGCGGGAGCTCCTACAATGAGCAGTTCTTC
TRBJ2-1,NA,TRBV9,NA,CASSVVQYWDEIRTYNEQFF,TGTGCCAGCAGCGTAGTTCAATACTGGGACGAGATCAGGACCTACAATGAGCAGTTCTTC
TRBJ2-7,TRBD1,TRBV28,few,CASRRIVDRVDYEQYF,TGTGCCAGCAGGCGTATCGTGGACAGGGTCGACTACGAGCAGTACTTC
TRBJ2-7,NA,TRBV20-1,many,CSARWQGDEQYF,TGCAGTGCTAGATGGCAGGGCGACGAGCAGTACTTC
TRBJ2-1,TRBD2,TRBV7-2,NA,CASSLATSGVHNEQFF,TGTGCCAGCAGCTTAGCGACTAGCGGTGTCCACAATGAGCAGTTCTTC
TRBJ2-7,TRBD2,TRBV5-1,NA,CASSPGTSGRGEQYF,TGCGCCAGCAGCCCCGGGACTAGCGGGAGGGGAGAGCAGTACTTC
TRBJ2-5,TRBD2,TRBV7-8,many,CASSSKGLAQETQYF,TGTGCCAGCAGCTCAAAAGGACTAGCGCAAGAGACCCAGTACTTC
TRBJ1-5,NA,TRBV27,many,CASSPFESGNQPQHF,TGTGCCAGCAGTCCCTTTGAAAGCGGCAATCAGCCCCAGCATTTT
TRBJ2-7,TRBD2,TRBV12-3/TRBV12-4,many,CASSKERDPSYEQYF,TGTGCCAGCAGTAAAGAGCGGGATCCATCCTACGAGCAGTACTTC
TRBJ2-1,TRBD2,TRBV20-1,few,CSAMSGRPTDNEQFF,TGCAGTGCAATGAGCGGGAGGCCCACGGACAATGAGCAGTTCTTC